Each of the 4 T cell receptor beta chains below was sequenced from the same sample in a study of T-cell reconstitution after alpha-beta-depleted transplantation in children. Unique molecular identifiers were used to barcode this TCRbeta library. TCRdb analysed the PCR reads with MiXCR anew, one entry per CDR3 protein. The table includes about 640,000 distinct CDR3 sequences, about 15% detected once. Source: PBMCs from the stem cell graft donor, taken from the stem cell graft. The receptors stem from a human donor who donated a stem cell graft to a child with acute myeloid leukemia.

This chain connects TRBV5-1 to TRBJ1-1, with D hard to call. The CDR3 runs to 15 residues. Between the trimmed V and J ends, which lost 0 bases and 5 bases, there was a span of 14 bases. Germline V gene lookup returns CDR1 SGHRS and CDR2 YFSETQ. As DNA, the CDR3 is TGCGCCAGCAGCTTGGGGACCGCTGGTGGGACTGAAGCTTTCTTT. Amino acids: CASSLGTAGGTEAFF.

The chain carries TRBV18 and TRBJ2-7; 8 bases are a match to TRBD1. The length of the CDR3 is 15 residues. J was trimmed by 5 bases and V by 3 bases; bases with no gene match: 9. From germline, CDR1 is KGHSH and CDR2 LQKENI. Written as DNA, the CDR3 is TGTGCCAGCTCACCTTCCAGGACAGGGTCCCACGAGCAGTACTTC. Its protein product is CASSPSRTGSHEQYF.

This clonotype came up many times. V gene TRBV29-1 combines with J gene TRBJ1-1, with no clear D. The germline V gene encodes CDR1 SQVTM and CDR2 ANQGSEA. The CDR3 loop spans 12 amino acids. Between the trimmed V and J ends, which lost 4 bases and 5 bases, there was a span of 11 bases. CDR3 sequence (DNA): TGCAGCGTTGTTTGGTCGGGGACTGAAGCTTTCTTT. Amino acids: CSVVWSGTEAFF.

In its sample, this clonotype was seen many times. The chain has TRBV11-2 and TRBJ2-2, with 9 positions matching TRBD2. Germline CDR1 is SGHAT and CDR2 is FQNNGV. This CDR3 is 18 amino acids long. V gave up 2 bases and J gave up 5 bases; unmatched junction bases: 12. The CDR3, as DNA: TGTGCCAGCAGCTTAATGTATAGCGGGGGACCGGGAACCGGGGAGCTGTTTTTT. Protein sequence: CASSLMYSGGPGTGELFF. The variable domain in full, completed from reference TRBV11-2 and TRBJ2-2, reads EAGVAQSPRYKIIEKRQSVAFWCNPISGHATLYWYQQILGQGPKLLIQFQNNGVVDDSQLPKDRFSAERLKGVDSTLKIQPAKLEDSAVYLCASSLMYSGGPGTGELFFGEGSRLTVL.